This record concerns one T cell receptor beta chain sequence. The CDR3 totals 13 residues. The germline V gene encodes CDR1 SEHNR and CDR2 FQNEAQ (reference sequence). The germline V and J ends were trimmed by 7 bases and 4 bases, with 13 bases remaining between them. Produced via immunoSEQ multiplex PCR; TCRdb's table is partial and in-frame only. The profile covers roughly 170,000 clones, with around 73% appearing a single time and 15% to 20% taken by the ten largest. The sample originates from a study of blood T cell repertoires in COVID-19. Participant-reported clinical history was the basis for cohort assignment. Recovery among Cohort 3 donors was established by two negative PCRs, clearance, or symptom resolution.

The TCR was taken from a woman between 45 and 60 years old who had recovered from COVID-19. The sample was PBMCs or T cells enriched from blood (not recorded which). V and J are TRBV7-9 and TRBJ1-1; TRBD1 is a possible D gene (6 bases). CDR3 sequence: CASIKTGITEAFF. The CDR3 DNA sequence: TGTGCCAGCATTAAAACAGGGATCACTGAAGCTTTCTTT.